Listed below are T cell receptor beta chains from one sample, sequenced in a study of graft-versus-host responses after intestinal transplantation. No cognate antigen is known for these TCRs. Repertoires were generated with immunoSEQ multiplex PCR, while TCRdb's copy carries only in-frame clones and drops some. The data contain 150,000 or so clones, nearly 95% of them singletons. Sample: unstimulated CD4+ T cells sorted from spleen or lymph node cells, taken before intestinal transplant. These receptor sequences come from a human donor who received an intestinal transplant. CDR3s include the opening cysteine and the closing phenylalanine or tryptophan. Fields, in order: J gene, clone size, V gene, D gene, CDR3 DNA, CDR3 protein. D genes are given only for firm matches. Some rows have no size entry. The others give once, few or many, or a class for an expanded clone.

>TRBJ2-7|once|TRBV7-8|.
TGTGCCAGCAGCTTAGAGCGCACCGCCTACGAGCAGTACTTC
CASSLERTAYEQYF
>TRBJ2-7|.|TRBV5-1|.
TGCGCCAGCAGCCCTGACGGGCTCGATTACGAGCAGTACTTC
CASSPDGLDYEQYF
>TRBJ2-7|.|TRBV14|.
TGTGCCAGCAGCCAAGCCGGGAGCACCTACGAGCAGTACTTC
CASSQAGSTYEQYF
>TRBJ2-4|.|TRBV6-5|.
TGTGCCAGCAGACCCTCCGCGGGGGCCAAAAACATTCAGTACTTC
CASRPSAGAKNIQYF
>TRBJ2-4|.|TRBV19|.
TGTGCCAGTAGTCGAGGCCTCGGGGACAAAAACATTCAGTACTTC
CASSRGLGDKNIQYF
>TRBJ1-2|.|TRBV15|.
TGTGCCACCAGCAGAGAGGCCGAGGGAGTCTATGGCTACACCTTC
CATSREAEGVYGYTF
>TRBJ2-7|few|TRBV4-1|.
TGCGCCAGCAGCCACACAACTAAGAGGGGGGCAGGGGGGCAGTACTTC
CASSHTTKRGAGGQYF
>TRBJ2-1|.|TRBV5-1|TRBD2
TGCGCCAGCAGCCAGACTAGCGGCTCATACAATGAGCAGTTCTTC
CASSQTSGSYNEQFF
>TRBJ2-4|.|TRBV28|TRBD2
TGTGCCAGCAGTCCCTCGGGGGGGGACATTCAGTACTTC
CASSPSGGDIQYF
>TRBJ1-2|once|TRBV6-4|.
TGTGCCAGCAGTGCCGAAGTTTCTAACTATGGCTACACCTTC
CASSAEVSNYGYTF
>TRBJ1-3|.|TRBV18|.
TGTGCCAGCTCACCACTCCCCCCCGCAGACAGCACCATATATTTT
CASSPLPPADSTIYF
>TRBJ2-7|.|TRBV5-6|TRBD2
TGTGCCAGCAGCCCGGGACTAGCGGGACTCTACGAGCAGTACTTC
CASSPGLAGLYEQYF
>TRBJ1-5|few|TRBV7-2|TRBD1
TGTGCCAGCAGCCAAGACAGGGGCCTCCCGAAACCCCAGCATTTT
CASSQDRGLPKPQHF
>TRBJ2-1|.|TRBV7-2|TRBD2
TGTGCCAGCAGCTTAAGCGGGACTCTAGCGGGTTTCACCTACAATGAGCAGTTCTTC
CASSLSGTLAGFTYNEQFF
>TRBJ2-3|.|TRBV2|.
TGTGCCAGCACCCTGACAGGCGGCACAGATACGCAGTATTTT
CASTLTGGTDTQYF
>TRBJ2-7|.|TRBV28|TRBD1
TGTGCCAGCACCCGAGACCGGGACAGCCACTACGAGCAGTACTTC
CASTRDRDSHYEQYF
>TRBJ2-1|.|TRBV5-4|TRBD2
TGTGCCAGCAGCTTGGAGGCGGGAGGGATTCGGAATGAGCAGTTCTTC
CASSLEAGGIRNEQFF
>TRBJ1-2|.|TRBV7-2|TRBD1
TGTGCCAGCAGCAGTCCCGACAGGGGCTATGGCTACACCTTC
CASSSPDRGYGYTF
>TRBJ2-7|.|TRBV7-3|TRBD1
TGTGCCAGCAGCCAGTATCCCGGGACAGGCCAATCCTACGAGCAGTACTTC
CASSQYPGTGQSYEQYF
>TRBJ2-1|.|TRBV30|TRBD2
TGTGCCTGGAGTGTACGGGGGGTGCTTGAGCAGTTCTTC
CAWSVRGVLEQFF
>TRBJ1-6|.|TRBV9|.
TGTGCCAGCAGCGTCGGGTTTTCACCCCTCCACTTT
CASSVGFSPLHF
>TRBJ1-2|.|TRBV10-3|.
TGTGCCATCAGTGAGTCCGAGGGGATCTATGGCTACACCTTC
CAISESEGIYGYTF
>TRBJ2-4|.|TRBV2|TRBD1
TGTGCCAGCAGTAGGGACAGCCCAAACATTCAGTACTTC
CASSRDSPNIQYF